Each of the 23 T cell receptor beta chains below was sequenced from the same sample in a study of OX40 agonist ivuxolimab in advanced cancers. Here immunoSEQ multiplex PCR was the method, and the copy in TCRdb shows in-frame clones only, minus some. The table has 55,000 to 80,000 clones, about nine tenths seen once. The sample consisted of CD4+ or CD8+ T cells sorted from blood, taken in a trial of the OX40 agonist ivuxolimab. The source of these receptors is an adult with an advanced solid tumor such as melanoma, head and neck, liver or kidney cancer.

This clone was detected once. One end of the junction does not line up with germline, which may come from a read error. This chain links TRBV4-1 with TRBJ2-1, with 11 bases aligning to TRBD2. This CDR3 spans 18 amino acids. The germline CDR1 and CDR2 sequences are MGHRA and YSYEKL. The CDR3 reads CAGSRALLAGAIYNEQFF. The CDR3 bases are TGCGCCGGCAGCCGGGCCCTACTAGCGGGGGCTATCTACAATGAGCAGTTCTTC.

The J gene is TRBJ1-3, the V gene TRBV28; TRBD1 is a possible D gene (5 bases). Germline CDR1 reads MDHEN; CDR2 reads SYDVKM. The CDR3 is made up of 16 amino acids. V was cut by 4 bases and J by 1 base, with 14 bases left in between. The CDR3 region has the DNA TGTGCCAGCAGTTCCCAGGGTGCTTTATCTGGAAACACCATATATTTT. Amino acids: CASSSQGALSGNTIYF.

The chain employs TRBV19 and TRBJ2-2; 10 positions agree with TRBD1. Germline CDR1 and CDR2: LNHDA and SQIVND (reference sequence). V shed 5 bases and J 1 base; nucleotides not matched to a gene: 10. CDR3 length: 18 residues. CDR3 amino acids: CASSAPGQGSWNTGELFF. CDR3 nucleotide sequence: TGTGCCAGTAGTGCCCCGGGACAGGGGTCATGGAACACCGGGGAGCTGTTTTTT.

This chain joins TRBV5-6 and TRBJ2-1, with TRBD1 identical over 8 bases. Unmatched junction bases numbered 14, after V lost 4 bases and J lost 8 bases. The CDR3 consists of 16 residues. Germline assignment: CDR1 SGHDT and CDR2 YYEEEE. For the CDR3, the DNA is TGTGCCAGCAGCCATAGACAGGGGCAGGGGATATATGAGCAGTTCTTC. Translating it yields CASSHRQGQGIYEQFF.

The V call is TRBV18, the J call TRBJ2-3; TRBD1 matches at 7 bases. Trimming took 0 bases from V and 3 from J; bases not matched to a gene: 9. This CDR3 is built from 17 residues. Germline V gene sequence: CDR1 KGHSH, CDR2 LQKENI. The CDR3 DNA reads as TGTGCCAGCTCACCACCGGGACAGAGCATGAGTACAGATACGCAGTATTTT. It translates to CASSPPGQSMSTDTQYF.

This chain uses TRBV4-1 with TRBJ1-2; TRBD1 is a possible D gene (6 bases). Trimming shortened V by 4 bases and J by 11 bases, and 14 bases separated the two germline ends. The CDR3 totals 12 residues. The germline CDR1 and CDR2 sequences are MGHRA and YSYEKL. The CDR3 spells CASSPPTGGYTF. The CDR3 nucleotides are TGCGCCAGCAGCCCCCCGACAGGAGGATACACCTTC.

The chain links TRBV9 to TRBJ1-2, with D possibly matching TRBD1 (5 bases). V lost 0 bases and J 5 bases, leaving 17 bases between the germline ends. The CDR3 totals 16 residues. Germline-derived CDR1 and CDR2 are SGDLS and YYNGEE. CDR3 sequence reads: CASSVDQGRDRYGYTF. The CDR3 coding sequence is TGTGCCAGCAGCGTAGACCAGGGAAGAGATAGGTATGGCTACACCTTC.

The chain couples TRBV29-1 to TRBJ1-1; D gene unclear. CDR1 is SQVTM, CDR2 ANQGSEA, per germline. CDR3 length: 13 amino acids. V was trimmed by 5 bases and J by 1 base, leaving 11 bases between them. The CDR3, as DNA: TGCAGCGTTCACGAAGCCTGGAACACTGAAGCTTTCTTT. Its protein is CSVHEAWNTEAFF.

This rearrangement joins TRBV5-4 to TRBJ1-2, with D maybe TRBD1 (5 bases). The V end lost 8 bases, the J end lost 5 bases, and 19 bases lay between the germline ends. The CDR3 runs to 14 residues. The germline V gene has CDR1 SGHNT and CDR2 YYREEE (reference sequence). CDR3 residues: CASRSEPGGYGYTF. The CDR3 DNA follows: TGTGCCAGTCGCTCCGAACCGGGGGGGTATGGCTACACCTTC.

This clone was detected only a few times. The same CDR3 arises from other DNA sequences in this sample as well. V gene TRBV20-1 combines with J gene TRBJ2-1, with D unresolved. Germline V gene data show CDR1 as DFQATT and CDR2 as SNEGSKA (reference sequence). CDR3 length equals 11 residues. V was shortened by 5 bases and J by 1 base, with 3 bases between the two germline ends. Written as DNA, the CDR3 is TGCAGTGCTGCGTCCTACAATGAGCAGTTCTTC. Amino acids: CSAASYNEQFF.

This clone has just a few counts. The chain carries TRBV7-2 and TRBJ1-5; D is perhaps TRBD1 (6 bases). This CDR3 is 16 amino acids long. Trimming removed 1 base at V and 4 bases at J, with 14 bases between. Germline-derived CDR1 and CDR2 are SGHTA and FQGNSA. CDR3 protein: CASSLVGGGGNQPQHF. In DNA form, the CDR3 reads TGTGCCAGCAGCTTAGTCGGAGGGGGTGGGAATCAGCCCCAGCATTTT.

This clone came up a few times. This chain uses TRBV7-9 with TRBJ2-3, with D possibly TRBD1 on 6 matching bases. The germline CDR1 and CDR2 sequences are SEHNR and FQNEAQ (reference sequence). Deletions cut 2 bases from V and 5 bases from J, with 14 bases between. This CDR3 contains 15 residues. The CDR3 DNA sequence: TGTGCCAGCAGCTTATGGGGGCTTGGGGGAGATACGCAGTATTTT. Translation gives CASSLWGLGGDTQYF.

This rearrangement joins TRBV5-1 to TRBJ2-2, with a possible D match to TRBD1 (6 bases). This CDR3 is built from 14 residues. Per germline, CDR1 SGHRS and CDR2 YFSETQ. V dropped 4 bases and J dropped 4 bases, with 11 bases sitting between them. CDR3 sequence (DNA): TGCGCCAGCAGCGCCGGGACACTCACCGGGGAGCTGTTTTTT. Translating it yields CASSAGTLTGELFF.

The V call is TRBV4-1, the J call TRBJ2-5; 9 bases are a match to TRBD2. Unmatched junction bases numbered 6, after V lost 0 bases and J lost 4 bases. CDR3 size: 16 residues. The germline V gene has CDR1 MGHRA and CDR2 YSYEKL. CDR3 protein: CASSQDAGGRLETQYF. For the CDR3, the DNA is TGCGCCAGCAGCCAAGACGCGGGGGGGCGTTTAGAGACCCAGTACTTC.

This chain connects TRBV28 to TRBJ1-5, with D tentatively TRBD1 (5 bases). The ends were cut back, 5 bases at V and 4 bases at J, with 12 bases in the middle. Per the germline V gene, CDR1 is MDHEN and CDR2 is SYDVKM. The CDR3 covers 14 residues. The CDR3 nucleotides read TGTGCCAGCAGTCCACGACAGCTAAATCAGCCCCAGCATTTT. Its protein product is CASSPRQLNQPQHF.

V is TRBV5-1 and J is TRBJ2-5; D possibly matches TRBD1 or TRBD2 (5 bases each). With 0 bases removed from V and 3 bases from J, the gap between germline ends came to 6 bases. CDR1 is SGHRS and CDR2 is YFSETQ in the germline V gene. The CDR3 contains 13 residues. CDR3 loop: CASSLGGEETQYF. The CDR3 DNA reads as TGCGCCAGCAGCTTGGGAGGGGAAGAGACCCAGTACTTC.

The table lists this clone with a count of one. The V call is TRBV10-3, the J call TRBJ2-7, with D unresolved. The V gene's germline CDR1 is ENHRY and CDR2 SYGVKD. With 3 bases removed from V and 4 bases from J, the gap between germline ends came to 13 bases. The CDR3 contains 14 residues. In DNA, the CDR3 is TGTGCCATCAGTGAAATTAGTTCTGGGTACGAGCAGTACTTC. Translating gives CAISEISSGYEQYF.

The rearrangement uses TRBV6-5 and TRBJ1-4, with a tentative D call TRBD1 (5 bases). The CDR3 spans 14 residues. Germline V gives CDR1 MNHEY, CDR2 SVGAGI. V shed 6 bases and J shed 8 bases, with 16 bases lying between them. CDR3 residues: CASSRSGLFEKLFF. The CDR3 DNA follows: TGTGCCAGCAGCCGCTCAGGGTTATTCGAAAAACTGTTTTTT.

The rearrangement links TRBV28 to TRBJ1-2; 12 bases align to TRBD1. V lost 6 bases to trimming and J lost 7 bases; unmatched junction nucleotides: 3. The germline V gene has CDR1 MDHEN and CDR2 SYDVKM. This CDR3 is 13 amino acids long. CDR3 region: CASRRDRGLGYTF. Written as DNA, the CDR3 is TGTGCCAGCAGAAGGGACAGGGGGCTTGGCTACACCTTC.

V usage is TRBV9 and J usage is TRBJ1-1, with 8 bases that match TRBD1. The trim removed 2 bases at V and 3 bases at J, leaving 6 bases unmatched. Germline assignment: CDR1 SGDLS and CDR2 YYNGEE. The CDR3 covers 15 residues. The CDR3 sequence is CASSVLTGGHTEAFF. As DNA, the CDR3 is TGTGCCAGCAGCGTCCTAACAGGGGGGCACACTGAAGCTTTCTTT.

V gene TRBV2 combines with J gene TRBJ1-5, with no clear D. Trimming removed 8 bases from V and 7 bases from J, with 18 bases in between. Per germline, CDR1 SNHLY and CDR2 FYNNEI. This CDR3 has 14 amino acids. The CDR3 spells CASSLGRAGQPQHF. In DNA form, the CDR3 reads TGTGCCAGCTCATTAGGACGGGCAGGACAGCCCCAGCATTTT.

This sequence joins TRBV28 and TRBJ1-2; no firm D call. Trimming left V 7 bases short and J 6 bases short, with 24 bases between. The germline V gene encodes CDR1 MDHEN and CDR2 SYDVKM. The CDR3 extends over 16 amino acids. CDR3 bases: TGTGCCAGCACCCCCGGAGGAGGATACGACGCCAATGGCTACACCTTC. Translated: CASTPGGGYDANGYTF.

This rearrangement joins TRBV9 to TRBJ1-1; TRBD1 matches at 7 bases. The V gene's germline CDR1 is SGDLS and CDR2 YYNGEE. The CDR3 is 17 residues long. With V trimmed by 4 bases and J by 5 bases, 17 bases remained unmatched. The CDR3 DNA follows: TGTGCCAGCAGCCCGAGGGCGGGAGGGGGCTGGGGAACTGAAGCTTTCTTT. Protein sequence: CASSPRAGGGWGTEAFF.